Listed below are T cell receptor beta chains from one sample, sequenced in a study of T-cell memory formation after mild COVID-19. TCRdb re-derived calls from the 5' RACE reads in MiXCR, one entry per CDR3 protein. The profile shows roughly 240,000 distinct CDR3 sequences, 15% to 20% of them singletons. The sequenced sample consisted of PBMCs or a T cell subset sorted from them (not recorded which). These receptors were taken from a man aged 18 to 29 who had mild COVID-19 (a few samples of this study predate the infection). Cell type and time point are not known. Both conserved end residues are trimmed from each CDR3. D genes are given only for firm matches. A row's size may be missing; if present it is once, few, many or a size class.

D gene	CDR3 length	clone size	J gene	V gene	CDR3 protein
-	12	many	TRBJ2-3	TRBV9	ASSPFQGTDTQY
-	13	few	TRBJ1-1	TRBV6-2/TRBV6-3	ASSPLRVMNTEAF
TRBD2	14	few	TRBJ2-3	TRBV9	ASRAGTSGGTDTQY
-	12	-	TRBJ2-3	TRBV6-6	ASSYNRMTDTQY
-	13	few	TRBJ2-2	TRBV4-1	ASSQDWWGSGELF
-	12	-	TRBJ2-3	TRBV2	AGDRGTDTDTQY
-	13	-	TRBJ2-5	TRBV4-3	ASSQDQASEETQY
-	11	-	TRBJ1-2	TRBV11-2	ASSLAARTGYT
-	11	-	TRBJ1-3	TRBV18	ASSPEEGNTIY
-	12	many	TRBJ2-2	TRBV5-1	ASFAGLNTGELF
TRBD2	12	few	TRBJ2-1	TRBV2	ASRERGKYNEQF
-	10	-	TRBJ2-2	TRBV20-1	SASAQAGELF
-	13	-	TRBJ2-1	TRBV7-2	ASSLSTYPHNEQF
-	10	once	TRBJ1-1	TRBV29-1	SSGVLTGGAF
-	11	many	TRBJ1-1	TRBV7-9	ASSSDGNTEAF
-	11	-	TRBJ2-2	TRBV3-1	ASRLDGTGELF
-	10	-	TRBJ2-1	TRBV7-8	ASSLVWNEQF
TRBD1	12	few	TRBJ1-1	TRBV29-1	SVRDRASVTEAF
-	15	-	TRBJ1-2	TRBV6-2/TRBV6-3	ATSFLIPRRANYGYT
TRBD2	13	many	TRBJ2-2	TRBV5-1	ASSHGLAYTGELF
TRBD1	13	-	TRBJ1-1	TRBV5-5	ASGGTEGSNTEAF
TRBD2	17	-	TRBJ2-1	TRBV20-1	SARDSGSGGGRLTNEQF
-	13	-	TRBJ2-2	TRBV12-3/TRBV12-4	ASSLSIENTGELF
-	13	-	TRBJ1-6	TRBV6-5	ASRWDETHNSPLH
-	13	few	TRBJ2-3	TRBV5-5	ASSFSDSSTDTQY
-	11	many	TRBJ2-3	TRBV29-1	SVEGPGTDTQY
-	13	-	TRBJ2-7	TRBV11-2	ASSDGTGSSYEQY
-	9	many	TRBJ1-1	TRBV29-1	STRVGLEAF
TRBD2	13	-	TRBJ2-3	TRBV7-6	ASSLDAGVADTQY
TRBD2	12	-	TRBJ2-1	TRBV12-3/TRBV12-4	ASSLGGGVDEQF
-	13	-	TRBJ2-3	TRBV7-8	ASRIQGFATDTQY
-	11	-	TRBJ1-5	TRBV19	ASSSRNNQPQH
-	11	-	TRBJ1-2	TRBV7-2	ASRPTAIGGYT
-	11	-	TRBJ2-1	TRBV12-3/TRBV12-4	ASHGGTYNEQF
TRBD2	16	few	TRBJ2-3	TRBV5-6	ASSSVQLPGLAADTQY